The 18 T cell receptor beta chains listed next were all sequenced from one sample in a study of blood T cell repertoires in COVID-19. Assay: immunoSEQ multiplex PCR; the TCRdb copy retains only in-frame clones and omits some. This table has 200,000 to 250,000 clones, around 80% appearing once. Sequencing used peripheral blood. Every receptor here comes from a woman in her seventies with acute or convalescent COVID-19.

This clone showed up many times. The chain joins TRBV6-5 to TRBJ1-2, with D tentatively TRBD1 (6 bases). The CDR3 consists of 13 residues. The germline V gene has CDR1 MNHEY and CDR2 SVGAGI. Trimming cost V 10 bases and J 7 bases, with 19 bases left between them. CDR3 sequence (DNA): TGTGCCACGGGGGGCGAGAAGGTTACTGGCTACACCTTC. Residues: CATGGEKVTGYTF.

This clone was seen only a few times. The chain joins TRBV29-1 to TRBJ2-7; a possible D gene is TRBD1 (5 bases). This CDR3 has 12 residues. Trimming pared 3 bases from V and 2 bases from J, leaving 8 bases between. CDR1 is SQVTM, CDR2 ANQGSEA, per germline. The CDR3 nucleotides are TGCAGCGTTGATACAGGAACCTACGAGCAGTACTTC. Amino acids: CSVDTGTYEQYF.

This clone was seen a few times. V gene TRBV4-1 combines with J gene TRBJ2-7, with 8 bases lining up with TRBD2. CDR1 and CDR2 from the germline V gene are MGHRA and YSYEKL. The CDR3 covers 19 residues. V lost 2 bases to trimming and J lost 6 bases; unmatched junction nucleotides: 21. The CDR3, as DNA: TGCGCCAGCAGCCAAATCCCAGGGACGGCGGGGGGCCTTCGTGGCGAGCAGTACTTC. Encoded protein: CASSQIPGTAGGLRGEQYF.

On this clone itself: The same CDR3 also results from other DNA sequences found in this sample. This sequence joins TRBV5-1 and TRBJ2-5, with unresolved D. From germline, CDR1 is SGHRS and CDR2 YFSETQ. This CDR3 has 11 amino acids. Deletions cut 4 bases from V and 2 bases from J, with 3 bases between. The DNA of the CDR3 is TGCGCCAGCAGCCTTCAAGAGACCCAGTACTTC. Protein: CASSLQETQYF.

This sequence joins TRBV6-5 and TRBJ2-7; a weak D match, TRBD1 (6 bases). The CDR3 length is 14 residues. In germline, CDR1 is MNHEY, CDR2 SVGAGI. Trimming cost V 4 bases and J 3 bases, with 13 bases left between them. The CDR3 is CASSLQGNNYEQYV. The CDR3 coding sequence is TGTGCCAGCAGTTTACAGGGTAACAACTACGAGCAGTACGTC.

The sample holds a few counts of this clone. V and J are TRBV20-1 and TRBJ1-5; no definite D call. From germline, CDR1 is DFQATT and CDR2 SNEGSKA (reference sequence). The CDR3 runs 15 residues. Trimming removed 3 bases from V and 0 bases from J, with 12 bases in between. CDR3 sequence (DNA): TGCAGTGCTAGTCCTACGAGTTATAGCAATCAGCCCCAGCATTTT. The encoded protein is CSASPTSYSNQPQHF.

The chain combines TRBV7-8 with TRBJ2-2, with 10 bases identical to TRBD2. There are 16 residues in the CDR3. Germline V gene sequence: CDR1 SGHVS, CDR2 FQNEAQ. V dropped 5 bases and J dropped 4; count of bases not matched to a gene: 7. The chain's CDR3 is CASSPNQRGGTGELFF. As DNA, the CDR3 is TGTGCCAGCAGCCCCAATCAGCGGGGGGGCACCGGGGAGCTGTTTTTT.

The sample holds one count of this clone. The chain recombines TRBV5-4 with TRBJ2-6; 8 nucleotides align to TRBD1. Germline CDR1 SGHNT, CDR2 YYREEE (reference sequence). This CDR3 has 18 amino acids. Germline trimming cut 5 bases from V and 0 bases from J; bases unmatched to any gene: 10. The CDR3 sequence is CASRSGTGTTSGANVLTF. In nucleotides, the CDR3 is TGTGCCAGCAGATCCGGGACAGGCACGACCTCTGGGGCCAACGTCCTGACTTTC.

The DNA of the CDR3 is TGTGCCAGCAGCTTAGCGCCAGGGAACTATGGCTACACCTTC. This codes for CASSLAPGNYGYTF. The chain employs TRBV7-8 and TRBJ1-2; possibly TRBD1 for D (5 bases). CDR3 length: 14 residues. Germline assignment: CDR1 SGHVS and CDR2 FQNEAQ. V was clipped by 0 bases and J by 2 bases, with 7 bases between them.

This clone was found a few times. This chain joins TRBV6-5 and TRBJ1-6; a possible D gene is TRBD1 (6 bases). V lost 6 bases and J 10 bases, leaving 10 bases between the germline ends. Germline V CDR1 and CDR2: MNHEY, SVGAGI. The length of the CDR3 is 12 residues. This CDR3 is CASRNGGSPLHF. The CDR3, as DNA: TGTGCCAGCAGGAATGGGGGCTCACCCCTCCACTTT.

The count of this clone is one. CDR3: CAWSSRQGRYSPLHF. The CDR3 nucleotides are TGTGCCTGGAGTAGCAGACAGGGTAGATATTCACCCCTCCACTTT. The chain employs TRBV30 and TRBJ1-6; 7 positions agree with TRBD1. CDR1 is GTSNPN and CDR2 is SVGIG in the germline V gene (reference sequence). This CDR3 has 15 amino acids. Losses at the gene ends were 2 bases for V and 8 bases for J; bases not matched to a gene: 9.

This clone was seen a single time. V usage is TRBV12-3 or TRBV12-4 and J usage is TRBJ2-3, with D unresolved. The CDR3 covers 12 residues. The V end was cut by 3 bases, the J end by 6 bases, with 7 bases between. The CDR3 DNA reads TGTGCCAGCAGTTTTTACTTGGATACGCAGTATTTT. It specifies CASSFYLDTQYF.

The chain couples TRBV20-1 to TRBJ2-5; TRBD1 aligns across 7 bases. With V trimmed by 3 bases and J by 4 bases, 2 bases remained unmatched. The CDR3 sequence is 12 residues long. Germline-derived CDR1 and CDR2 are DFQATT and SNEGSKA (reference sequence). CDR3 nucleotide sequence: TGCAGTGCTAGTCCAGGGGGAGAGACCCAGTACTTC. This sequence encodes CSASPGGETQYF.

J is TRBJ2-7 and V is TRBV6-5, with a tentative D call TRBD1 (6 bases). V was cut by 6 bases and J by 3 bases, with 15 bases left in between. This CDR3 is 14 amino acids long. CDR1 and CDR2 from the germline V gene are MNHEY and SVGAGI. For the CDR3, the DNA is TGTGCCAGCAGGACCGGGACAAATAACTACGAGCAGTACGTC. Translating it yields CASRTGTNNYEQYV.

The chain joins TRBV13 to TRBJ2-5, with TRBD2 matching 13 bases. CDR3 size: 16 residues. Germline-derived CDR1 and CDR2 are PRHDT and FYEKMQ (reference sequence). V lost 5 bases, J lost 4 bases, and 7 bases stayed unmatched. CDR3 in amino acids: CASSVGLAGSGETQYF. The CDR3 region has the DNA TGTGCCAGCAGCGTGGGACTAGCGGGGTCGGGAGAGACCCAGTACTTC. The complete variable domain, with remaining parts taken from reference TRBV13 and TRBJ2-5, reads AAGVIQSPRHLIKEKRETATLKCYPIPRHDTVYWYQQGPGQDPQFLISFYEKMQSDKGSIPDRFSAQQFSDYHSELNMSSLELGDSALYFCASSVGLAGSGETQYFGPGTRLLVL.

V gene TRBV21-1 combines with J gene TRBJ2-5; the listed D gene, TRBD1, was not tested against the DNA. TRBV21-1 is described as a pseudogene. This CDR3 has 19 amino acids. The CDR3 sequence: CASSKGTGGLLFLSRTQYF. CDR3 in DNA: TGTGCCAGCAGCAAAGGGACAGGGGGCCTTCTATTCCTTAGTCGGACCCAGTACTTC.

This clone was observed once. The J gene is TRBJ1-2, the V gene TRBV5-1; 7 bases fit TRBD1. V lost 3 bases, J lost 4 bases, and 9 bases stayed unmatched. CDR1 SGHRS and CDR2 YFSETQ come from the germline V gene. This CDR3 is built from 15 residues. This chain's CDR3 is CASSSQGSDSYGYTF. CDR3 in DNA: TGCGCCAGCAGCTCACAGGGGTCAGACTCCTATGGCTACACCTTC.

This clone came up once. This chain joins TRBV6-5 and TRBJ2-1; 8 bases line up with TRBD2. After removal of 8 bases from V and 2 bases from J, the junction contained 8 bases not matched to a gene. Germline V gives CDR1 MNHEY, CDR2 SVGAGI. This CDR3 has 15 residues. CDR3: CASLLRRGAYNEQFF. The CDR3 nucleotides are TGTGCCAGCCTGCTTCGGCGGGGGGCCTACAATGAGCAGTTCTTC.